These T cell receptor beta chains were read from a single sample in a study of T cells in Graves' hyperthyroidism and ophthalmopathy. TCRdb used MiXCR to reprocess the multiplex PCR reads, holding one entry per CDR3 protein. The sample contains about 350,000 distinct CDR3 sequences, approximately 14% of which appear only once. The sample taken for sequencing was blood. These receptors were taken from a woman aged 25 to 39 with Graves' hyperthyroidism. Each CDR3 is given with its conserved first and last residue. D genes are given only for firm matches. The size of a clone is reported for some rows only, either as once, few or many, or as a class for expanded clones.

abundance,j_gene,d_gene,v_gene,CDR3aa,CDR3nt
few,TRBJ2-3,-,TRBV28,CASSPGTFTDTQYF,TGTGCCAGCAGTCCCGGGACCTTCACAGATACGCAGTATTTT
many,TRBJ2-2,-,TRBV15,CATSYTRDTGELFF,TGTGCCACCAGTTACACCAGGGACACCGGGGAGCTGTTTTTT
few,TRBJ1-2,TRBD1,TRBV24-1,CATSDQGTGFGYTF,TGTGCCACCAGTGACCAAGGGACAGGGTTTGGCTACACCTTC
many,TRBJ2-5,-,TRBV10-2,CASSWSGETQYF,TGCGCCAGCTCATGGAGTGGAGAGACCCAGTACTTC
many,TRBJ1-2,-,TRBV12-3/TRBV12-4,CASSRSDRPVYGYTF,TGTGCCAGCAGCCGTAGTGACAGGCCGGTCTATGGCTACACCTTC
many,TRBJ2-5,-,TRBV19,CASSILGETQYF,TGTGCCAGTAGTATCCTCGGGGAGACCCAGTACTTC
few,TRBJ2-7,TRBD2,TRBV4-3,CASSQDLAGGPGIEQYF,TGCGCCAGCAGCCAAGACTTAGCGGGAGGGCCGGGGATCGAGCAGTACTTC
-,TRBJ1-2,-,TRBV5-6,CASSPPREAPYGYTF,TGTGCCAGCAGCCCACCCCGGGAAGCACCCTATGGCTACACCTTC
few,TRBJ1-1,-,TRBV20-1,CSARRGWAPEAFF,TGCAGTGCTAGACGGGGATGGGCGCCTGAAGCTTTCTTT
many,TRBJ2-3,-,TRBV3-1,CASSRQPGASTDTQYF,TGTGCCAGCAGCCGCCAACCAGGTGCTAGCACAGATACGCAGTATTTT
many,TRBJ2-7,-,TRBV3-1,CASPRPPSRGGEQYF,TGTGCCAGCCCCCGTCCGCCTAGCCGAGGGGGCGAGCAGTACTTC
-,TRBJ2-1,TRBD2,TRBV28,CASLDSREGLAGSSYNEQFF,TGTGCCAGCTTGGACAGCCGTGAGGGACTAGCGGGATCCTCCTACAATGAGCAGTTCTTC
many,TRBJ2-1,-,TRBV20-1,CSARPLAATYNEQFF,TGCAGTGCTAGACCCTTAGCGGCGACCTACAATGAGCAGTTCTTC
many,TRBJ2-2,TRBD2,TRBV28,CASTREGTGELFF,TGTGCCAGCACGCGGGAGGGCACCGGGGAGCTGTTTTTT
-,TRBJ1-5,TRBD1,TRBV4-1,CASSTEQGNQPQHF,TGCGCCAGCAGCACCGAACAGGGGAATCAGCCCCAGCATTTT
many,TRBJ2-7,TRBD2,TRBV24-1,CATSDSTSGSYEQYF,TGTGCCACCAGTGATTCGACTAGCGGATCCTACGAGCAGTACTTC
few,TRBJ2-3,-,TRBV5-4,CASSLRQGVNTQYF,TGTGCCAGCAGCTTGCGGCAGGGAGTAAATACGCAGTATTTT
many,TRBJ1-2,-,TRBV12-3/TRBV12-4,CASSFGGRGYTF,TGTGCCAGCAGTTTCGGCGGACGAGGCTACACCTTC